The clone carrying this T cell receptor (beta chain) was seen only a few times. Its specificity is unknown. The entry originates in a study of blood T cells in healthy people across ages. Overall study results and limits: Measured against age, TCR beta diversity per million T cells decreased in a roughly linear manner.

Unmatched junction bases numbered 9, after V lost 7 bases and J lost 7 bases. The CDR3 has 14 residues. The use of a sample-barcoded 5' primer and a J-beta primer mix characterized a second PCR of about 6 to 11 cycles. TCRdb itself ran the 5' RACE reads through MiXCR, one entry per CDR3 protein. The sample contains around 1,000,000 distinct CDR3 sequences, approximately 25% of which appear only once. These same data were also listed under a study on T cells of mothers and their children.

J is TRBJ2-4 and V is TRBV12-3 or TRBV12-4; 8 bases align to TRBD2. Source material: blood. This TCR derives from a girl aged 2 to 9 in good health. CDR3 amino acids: CASTPGGPSNIQYF. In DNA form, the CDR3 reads TGTGCCAGCACCCCGGGGGGGCCGAGCAACATTCAGTACTTC.